A selection of T cell receptor beta chains follows, all from one sample in a study of cytomegalovirus exposure and HLA in healthy donors. The assay was immunoSEQ multiplex PCR, and TCRdb's table has in-frame clones only and misses some. The table lists 150,000 to 250,000 clones, around 77% of them singletons. Sample: PBMCs. Receptors originate from a young man in good health and CMV-seronegative. Both conserved end residues are part of each CDR3.

j_call v_call cdr3_aa
TRBJ2-7 TRBV6-1 CASRDNPYEQYF
TRBJ1-1 TRBV5-4 CASSFSPQGDTEAFF
TRBJ1-3 TRBV6-1 CASSELSGNTIYF
TRBJ2-1 TRBV7-3 CASSSSGLVPYNEQFF
TRBJ2-5 TRBV5-5 CASSSTSGSRETQYF
TRBJ2-3 TRBV5-4 CASSPGTSGSTRTQYF
TRBJ1-5 TRBV2 CASSEEGQGNQPQHF
TRBJ1-1 TRBV28 CASSGTGARVNTEAFF
TRBJ2-5 TRBV5-4 CASSFEASGTLETQYF
TRBJ2-7 TRBV14 CASSQDPGTSSQGRDF
TRBJ2-1 TRBV25-1 CASSATGVGNEQFF
TRBJ1-4 TRBV9 CASSVVPVVVNEKLFF
TRBJ2-5 TRBV5-6 CASSPGFLAGKETQYF
TRBJ2-6 TRBV9 CASSVAGVLTF
TRBJ2-7 TRBV27 CASRPPGQGSYEQYF
TRBJ1-1 TRBV6-1 CASSATHRAKGTEAFF
TRBJ2-7 TRBV4-1 CASSQVVISSYEQYF
TRBJ1-5 TRBV28 CASRPGVDQPQHF
TRBJ2-5 TRBV9 CASSRDRGMGYQETQYF
TRBJ2-7 TRBV5-1 CASSSDRVVRYEQYF
TRBJ1-2 TRBV5-4 CASSLATRRGSTF
TRBJ1-1 TRBV28 CASRETEAFF
TRBJ2-7 TRBV28 CASSTLGYEQYF
TRBJ2-6 TRBV2 CATLWGLSGANVLTF
TRBJ2-7 TRBV6-4 CASSGPSRVDEQYF
TRBJ1-6 TRBV28 CASRDQDRGYNSPLHF
TRBJ1-5 TRBV5-8 CASSPGQGPNQPQHF
TRBJ2-3 TRBV7-8 CASAATSGSTDTQYF
TRBJ2-5 TRBV11-2 CASSLVPGRQETQYF
TRBJ2-1 TRBV19 CASSRTSGMNEQFF
TRBJ1-1 TRBV11-2 CASSLGPTMNTEAFF
TRBJ1-1 TRBV5-1 CASSLAPTGLGTEAFF
TRBJ2-3 TRBV5-4 CASSLELLAVSTDTQYF
TRBJ2-1 TRBV14 CASSHTKGGTWTGRYNEQFF
TRBJ2-7 TRBV4-2 CASSPGPGLAYEQYF
TRBJ2-3 TRBV28 CASTLGLATDTQYF
TRBJ2-1 TRBV5-4 CASSHILAGMNNEQFF
TRBJ2-2 TRBV28 CASSLKSVAPGELFF
TRBJ1-1 TRBV27 CASSMREGATEAFF
TRBJ1-4 TRBV13 CASSSWDRANEKLFF
TRBJ2-2 TRBV9 CASSPGLAGTGELFF
TRBJ1-5 TRBV18 CASSPEVSNQPQHF
TRBJ1-1 TRBV30 CAWISSGFNRVTEAFF
TRBJ1-5 TRBV6-1 CASSEYWAGSGQPQHF
TRBJ2-1 TRBV6-4 CASSSGAERHNEQFF
TRBJ1-4 TRBV2 CASSDVDTGATNEKLFF
TRBJ2-1 TRBV27 CASKPTSWGGIYNEQFF
TRBJ1-2 TRBV27 CASSLSLDRANYGYTF
TRBJ1-1 TRBV19 CASSDRDRWAAFF
TRBJ1-3 TRBV6-6 CASSYSRGTSGNTIYF
TRBJ2-4 TRBV2 CASSGGSGRRRENIQYF
TRBJ1-1 TRBV9 CASSVATGGSTEAFF
TRBJ2-7 TRBV5-4 CASSSGTGFSLYEQYF
TRBJ2-2 TRBV5-1 CASSPDSAGRELFF
TRBJ2-3 TRBV10-1 CASSDGLAGTDTQYF
TRBJ2-1 TRBV6-5 CASSTGQGSYNEQFF
TRBJ1-5 TRBV18 CASSPGGRTSNQPQHF
TRBJ2-1 TRBV7-9 CASSLMTLAAANEQFF
TRBJ2-6 TRBV29-1 CSVGQSDSGANVLTF
TRBJ1-1 TRBV30 CAWSSLDRGSMNTEAFF